Given below is one T cell receptor beta chain in context. The limits of the CDR3 on the DNA are not certain, so only TCRdb's listed CDR3 is given. This sample was included in a study of patients and donors after allogeneic stem cell transplantation. One entry per CDR3 protein results from TCRdb running MiXCR on the RT-PCR reads. Seen here are under 200,000 distinct CDR3 sequences, around 28% observed once, and the top ten hold 3.2%. CDR1 and CDR2 (germline): KGHSH, LQKENI. The CDR3 is 15 residues long, ends included. The sequenced material came from blood, either unsorted or a sorted T cell fraction (not recorded which). The TCR originated in a human donor who was either an allogeneic HSCT recipient or a stem cell or donor lymphocyte infusion donor (not recorded which). It is not recorded whose cells these are; they may come from a transplant donor. The chain carries TRBV18 and TRBJ1-1; the table's D gene call, TRBD1, was not cross checked with the DNA. CDR3: CASSPVFGQGARTFF.